These T cell receptor beta chains were read from a single sample in a study of breast tumors, draining lymph nodes, adjacent tissues. TCRdb re-called the multiplex PCR reads with MiXCR, one entry per CDR3 protein. The sample has 20,000 to 25,000 distinct CDR3 sequences; 50% are singletons. Sequencing input: breast tumor tissue. The receptors shown here come from a female donor with breast cancer. Some clones in this sample may be carry-over from other donors' samples. Each CDR3 is given without its conserved first and last residue. A D gene is named only where the DNA matches it firmly.

v_call | d_call | cdr3_aa
TRBV2 | . | ASGKGRSNQPQH
TRBV25-1 | . | ATKRGNTQY
TRBV20-1 | . | SASRRGPLSNQPQH
TRBV20-1 | TRBD1 | SVRQGNTEAF
TRBV7-3 | . | ASSIGRGAPYEQY
TRBV29-1 | . | SVVGLDGYT
TRBV9 | TRBD1 | ASRDIVTGGLNTEAF
TRBV20-1 | TRBD2 | SLAGAGGGYEQY
TRBV2 | TRBD1 | ASGGQGYYEQY
TRBV7-8 | . | ASSYRVAYEQY
TRBV30 | . | AWTYGTGNEKLF
TRBV24-1 | TRBD2 | ATSDRREPPGELF
TRBV10-3 | TRBD2 | AISTSGSSGGQIYEQY
TRBV5-6 | . | ASSVTGATDTQY
TRBV6-5 | TRBD1 | ASSDLWTGEQY
TRBV9 | . | ASSVASQETQY
TRBV29-1 | . | SVRMGDSHYGYT
TRBV6-6 | TRBD2 | ASSPLRGAEEQY
TRBV12-3/TRBV12-4 | . | ASSLPGPNTEAF
TRBV7-3 | . | ASSFSGVNTGELF
TRBV10-3 | . | AISRGGDTGELF
TRBV9 | . | ASSVEGGTEAF
TRBV6-5 | . | ASKAREYSNQPQH
TRBV7-3 | . | ASSPGAPRLTYGCT
TRBV7-2 | TRBD2 | ASSLGGLAGAYNEQF
TRBV11-3 | TRBD2 | ASSWTSGRFTGELF
TRBV12-3/TRBV12-4 | . | ASSLGSKDGTKH
TRBV7-2 | . | ASSLGGREGDTQY
TRBV7-2 | . | ASRGASNEQF
TRBV10-2 | TRBD2 | ASSVTSGTEQF
TRBV2 | . | ASLRAINQPQH
TRBV7-8 | TRBD2 | ASSLARGVGLAGESSYNEQF